Shown below are 20 T cell receptor beta chains from a single sample sequenced in a study of CD8 T cells in Susac syndrome. With random hexamers, reverse transcription was performed on roughly 0.5 to 1 ug of RNA. TCRdb redid the calling of the immunoSEQ multiplex PCR reads with MiXCR, one entry per CDR3 protein. The sample lists more than 70,000 distinct CDR3 sequences; less than 95% were seen once. Sequenced: CD8+ T cells from PBMCs. Receptors were obtained from a human donor with Susac syndrome.

This chain connects TRBV6-6 to TRBJ2-7; no firm D call. V was shortened by 5 bases and J by 3 bases, with 11 bases between the two germline ends. Germline V gene sequence: CDR1 MNHNY, CDR2 SVGAGI (reference sequence). The CDR3 totals 13 residues. The CDR3, as DNA: TGTGCCAGCAGTCCCACCGATCTCTACGAGCAGTACTTC. Its protein product is CASSPTDLYEQYF.

This clonotype was counted a single time. The rearrangement joins TRBV28 to TRBJ2-7; a weak D match, TRBD1 (5 bases). CDR1 and CDR2 (germline): MDHEN, SYDVKM. Trimming cost V 0 bases and J 7 bases, with 25 bases left between them. The CDR3 contains 18 residues. As DNA, the CDR3 is TGTGCCAGCAGTTTATGGGCAGGGTCTACATTGGTCCAAGCTGAGCAGTACTTC. Protein sequence: CASSLWAGSTLVQAEQYF.

As for this clonotype: The germline gene is not matched at one end of the junction; a read error may be the cause. CDR3 nucleotides: TGTGCCAGCAGTGTAGAGCCGAACACCATATATTTT. Amino acids: CASSVEPNTIYF. The genes are TRBV9 and TRBJ1-3, with no clear D. CDR3 length equals 12 residues. The germline V gene encodes CDR1 SGDLS and CDR2 YYNGEE.

V is TRBV27 and J is TRBJ1-2, with 8 positions matching TRBD1. Germline loops: CDR1 MNHEY, CDR2 SMNVEV (reference sequence). The CDR3 covers 15 residues. Trimming took 6 bases from V and 0 from J; bases not matched to a gene: 6. CDR3 DNA: TGTGCCAGCAGCCCGGACAGGGCCTCTAACTATGGCTACACCTTC. This sequence encodes CASSPDRASNYGYTF.

The chain links TRBV2 to TRBJ2-5, with unresolved D. Looked up from germline, CDR1 is SNHLY and CDR2 is FYNNEI. This CDR3 is 15 amino acids long. Trimming stripped 6 bases from V and 3 bases from J, with 17 bases between. This CDR3 is CASRSRGWVEETQYF. CDR3 coding DNA: TGTGCCAGCAGATCACGCGGATGGGTCGAAGAGACCCAGTACTTC.

This clonotype was detected once. This sequence joins TRBV5-1 and TRBJ2-5; 10 bases are shared with TRBD2. Unmatched junction bases numbered 12, after V lost 2 bases and J lost 5 bases. The CDR3 is made up of 17 amino acids. CDR1 is SGHRS and CDR2 is YFSETQ in the germline V gene. The CDR3 here is CASSFQGLADVSETQYF. DNA of the CDR3: TGCGCCAGCAGCTTCCAAGGACTAGCGGATGTTTCGGAGACCCAGTACTTC.

This chain links TRBV20-1 with TRBJ2-3, with a possible D match to TRBD1 (5 bases). Germline V CDR1 and CDR2: DFQATT, SNEGSKA (reference sequence). The length of the CDR3 is 14 residues. The germline V and J ends were trimmed by 2 bases and 2 bases, with 11 bases remaining between them. In nucleotides, the CDR3 is TGCAGTGCTAGACCTCGACAGTACACAGATACGCAGTATTTT. Residues: CSARPRQYTDTQYF.

V usage is TRBV11-2 and J usage is TRBJ2-1, with TRBD1 as a possible D gene (5 bases). Trimming pared 1 base from V and 9 bases from J, leaving 10 bases between. The CDR3 consists of 13 residues. In germline, CDR1 is SGHAT, CDR2 FQNNGV. The CDR3 reads CASSLGRGIEQFF. The DNA for the CDR3 is TGTGCCAGCAGCTTAGGAAGGGGTATTGAGCAGTTCTTC.

The rearrangement joins TRBV3-1 to TRBJ2-7, with D tentatively TRBD2 (5 bases). The ends were cut back, 1 base at V and 1 base at J, with 8 bases in the middle. Germline values: CDR1 LGHDT, CDR2 YNNKEL (reference sequence). This CDR3 has 14 residues. The CDR3 bases are TGTGCCAGCAGCCAAGGGACGGGGTCCTACGAGCAGTACTTC. Encoded protein: CASSQGTGSYEQYF.

This chain joins TRBV6-1 and TRBJ2-7, with D hard to call. The CDR3 is 14 amino acids. CDR1 and CDR2 (germline): MNHNS, SASEGT. V gave up 2 bases and J gave up 3 bases, with 11 bases separating them. The CDR3 protein is CASSEITAYYEQYF. The CDR3 DNA reads as TGTGCCAGCAGTGAAATAACAGCCTACTACGAGCAGTACTTC.

This chain uses TRBV9 with TRBJ1-6; TRBD1 matches 7 bases. J lost 7 bases, V lost 3 bases, and 4 bases had no gene match. Germline CDR1 and CDR2: SGDLS and YYNGEE. CDR3 size: 14 residues. The CDR3 spells CASSGQGGNSPLHF. The CDR3 DNA sequence: TGTGCCAGCAGCGGACAGGGAGGGAATTCACCCCTCCACTTT.

The gene calls are TRBV2 and TRBJ1-4; the D is unclear. With 7 bases removed from V and 11 bases from J, the gap between germline ends came to 11 bases. Germline CDR1 and CDR2: SNHLY and FYNNEI. CDR3 length: 11 amino acids. The CDR3 loop reads CASNGEHKLFF. In nucleotides, the CDR3 is TGTGCCAGCAACGGAGAGCATAAACTGTTTTTT. Looking up the rest from reference TRBV2 and TRBJ1-4 gives the full variable domain: EPEVTQTPSHQVTQMGQEVILRCVPISNHLYFYWYRQILGQKVEFLVSFYNNEISEKSEIFDDQFSVERPDGSNFTLKIRSTKLEDSAMYFCASNGEHKLFFGSGTQLSVL.

V is TRBV27 and J is TRBJ1-6; D gene uncertain. Deletions cut 3 bases from V and 9 bases from J, with 9 bases between. The germline V gene encodes CDR1 MNHEY and CDR2 SMNVEV (reference sequence). The CDR3 has 13 residues. This chain's CDR3 is CASSFDTASPLHF. The DNA of the CDR3 is TGTGCCAGCAGTTTTGACACGGCTTCACCCCTCCACTTT.

This clonotype has just a few counts. This rearrangement joins TRBV5-6 to TRBJ2-7, with 7 bases lining up with TRBD1. There are 13 residues in the CDR3. CDR1 SGHDT and CDR2 YYEEEE come from the germline V gene. The ends lost 4 bases at V and 3 bases at J; junction bases unmatched: 4. CDR3 nucleotides: TGTGCCAGCAGCCCCCGACAGGGCTACGAGCAGTACTTC. This codes for CASSPRQGYEQYF. The full variable domain, rest sourced from reference TRBV5-6 and TRBJ2-7, is DAGVTQSPTHLIKTRGQQVTLRCSPKSGHDTVSWYQQALGQGPQFIFQYYEEEERQRGNFPDRFSGHQFPNYSSELNVNALLLGDSALYLCASSPRQGYEQYFGPGTRLTVT.

The genes are TRBV3-1 and TRBJ1-4; the D gene is possibly TRBD1 (5 bases). CDR1 is LGHDT, CDR2 YNNKEL, per germline (reference sequence). Trimming removed 4 bases from V and 5 bases from J, with 14 bases in between. The CDR3 runs to 15 residues. The CDR3 DNA reads TGTGCCAGCAGCCCCCGGTCGGGGGGGAATGAAAAACTGTTTTTT. Translation gives CASSPRSGGNEKLFF.

CDR3 loop: CASSLVARTSNQPQHF. The CDR3, as DNA: TGTGCCAGCAGCTTAGTTGCACGGACAAGCAATCAGCCCCAGCATTTT. The chain carries TRBV7-2 and TRBJ1-5, with D possibly TRBD1 on 5 matching bases. CDR3 length: 16 amino acids. V lost 1 base and J lost 1, with 11 bases in between. Germline loops: CDR1 SGHTA, CDR2 FQGNSA.

V and J are TRBV19 and TRBJ2-3; 9 nucleotides match TRBD2. The CDR3 extends over 15 amino acids. V shed 6 bases, J shed 7 bases, and the junction held 11 bases outside the gene matches. Germline-derived CDR1 and CDR2 are LNHDA and SQIVND (reference sequence). This CDR3 reads CASRPGTSSWNTQYF. The CDR3 region has the DNA TGTGCCAGTAGACCCGGGACTAGCAGTTGGAATACGCAGTATTTT. Drawing the rest from reference TRBV19 and TRBJ2-3, the complete variable domain is DGGITQSPKYLFRKEGQNVTLSCEQNLNHDAMYWYRQDPGQGLRLIYYSQIVNDFQKGDIAEGYSVSREKKESFPLTVTSAQKNPTAFYLCASRPGTSSWNTQYFGPGTRLTVL.

The V gene is TRBV4-3, the J gene TRBJ1-5; weak D call: TRBD1 (6 bases). The CDR3 extends over 16 amino acids. V was cut by 2 bases and J by 4 bases, with 15 bases left in between. Germline values: CDR1 LGHNA, CDR2 YSLEER. The CDR3 region has the DNA TGCGCCAGCAGCCAATACCGGACAGAAATTAATCAGCCCCAGCATTTT. Translated, it gives CASSQYRTEINQPQHF.

This chain uses TRBV2 with TRBJ2-7; D is unclear. Trimming took off 4 bases at V and 0 bases at J, with 13 bases between the two ends. The CDR3 is 15 residues long. CDR1 and CDR2 (germline): SNHLY, FYNNEI. The CDR3 DNA reads TGTGCCAGCAGTGCACAGATGAGTTACTCCTACGAGCAGTACTTC. Translation: CASSAQMSYSYEQYF.

This clonotype has only one observation. The chain carries TRBV29-1 and TRBJ2-1, with 15 bases identical to TRBD2. Germline values: CDR1 SQVTM, CDR2 ANQGSEA. With 4 bases clipped from V and 2 bases from J, the junction kept 3 bases outside the gene matches. CDR3 length: 16 residues. As DNA, the CDR3 is TGCAGCGTTGCCGGGACTAGCGGGGGGACCTACAATGAGCAGTTCTTC. It codes for CSVAGTSGGTYNEQFF.